This T cell receptor (beta chain) was captured by sequencing in a study of cytomegalovirus exposure and HLA in healthy donors. This CDR3 has 13 amino acids. V lost 4 bases to trimming and J lost 3 bases, with 7 bases between them. The germline V gene encodes CDR1 MNHEY and CDR2 SMNVEV (reference sequence). Study conclusions and caveats: Analysis performed later found about 17,000 TCR beta sequences associated with HLA alleles at 0.05 false discovery rate. The majority of TCR sequences were rare, yet some public TCRs appeared in many donors.

Comments on this clone: What it binds is unknown.

PCR employed 60 Vbeta and 13 Jbeta primers. Profiled with immunoSEQ multiplex PCR; TCRdb holds only in-frame clones, not every one. This table holds around 130,000 clones, just under 75% found once. V usage is TRBV27 and J usage is TRBJ2-1, with D perhaps TRBD1 (5 bases). The sequence came from a man in his forties in good health and CMV-seropositive. The material sequenced was PBMCs. CDR3 amino acids: CASSSGIYNEQFF. The DNA for the CDR3 is TGTGCCAGCAGTTCAGGGATCTACAATGAGCAGTTCTTC.